The 21 T cell receptor beta chains listed next were all sequenced from one sample in a study of shared clonotypes between healthy human individuals. Here immunoSEQ multiplex PCR was the method, and the copy in TCRdb shows in-frame clones only, minus some. The profile shows fewer than 1.4 million clones, approximately 78% of them singletons. The source material was memory CD4+ T cells from PBMCs. Sample subset: CD45RA-negative fraction. The receptor set was obtained from a young man in good health. Some clones in this sample may be carry-over from other donors' samples.

CDR3: CASTRPGGANYGYTF. Written as DNA, the CDR3 is TGTGCCAGCACCCGACCAGGGGGAGCTAACTATGGCTACACCTTC. The chain links TRBV7-8 to TRBJ1-2; 7 bases match TRBD1. The J segment lost 0 bases and the V segment lost 7 bases, leaving 8 bases of the junction unmatched. This CDR3 is built from 15 residues. Per germline, CDR1 SGHVS and CDR2 FQNEAQ. Variable domain in full (rest from reference TRBV7-8 and TRBJ1-2): GAGVSQSPRYKVAKRGQDVALRCDPISGHVSLFWYQQALGQGPEFLTYFQNEAQLDKSGLPSDRFFAERPEGSVSTLKIQRTQQEDSAVYLCASTRPGGANYGYTFGSGTRLTVV.

The rearrangement uses TRBV9 and TRBJ1-5, with no clear D. The V end was cut by 2 bases, the J end by 5 bases, with 14 bases between. The CDR3 is 15 residues long. Germline-derived CDR1 and CDR2 are SGDLS and YYNGEE. This CDR3 reads CASSVDLSWDQPQHF. The CDR3 DNA reads TGTGCCAGCAGCGTGGATCTTTCGTGGGATCAGCCCCAGCATTTT.

Concerning this clone: This likely traces to a read error, being one base from a far larger clone. V and J are TRBV27 and TRBJ1-1; TRBD1 agrees at 7 bases. The CDR3 has 14 residues. The germline V gene encodes CDR1 MNHEY and CDR2 SMNVEV (reference sequence). CDR3 residues: CVSSIGTANTEAFF. DNA of the CDR3: TGTGTCAGCAGTATCGGGACAGCGAACACTGAAGCTTTCTTT.

This rearrangement joins TRBV30 to TRBJ2-7; 9 bases are a match to TRBD1. Germline assignment: CDR1 GTSNPN and CDR2 SVGIG (reference sequence). CDR3 length equals 12 residues. V lost 8 bases to trimming and J lost 7 bases; unmatched junction nucleotides: 9. CDR3 protein: CAGAGTGLEQYF. The DNA for the CDR3 is TGTGCCGGGGCTGGGACAGGGTTGGAGCAGTACTTC.

This clone was observed a few times. The V call is TRBV19, the J call TRBJ1-5; 7 bases line up with TRBD1. This CDR3 has 16 amino acids. The ends lost 5 bases at V and 9 bases at J; junction bases unmatched: 16. Per germline, CDR1 LNHDA and CDR2 SQIVND (reference sequence). The CDR3 DNA reads as TGTGCCAGTAGTGCGCGCAACAGGGGAGGTAGTGGGCCCCAGCATTTT. Translating it yields CASSARNRGGSGPQHF.

Remarks on this clone: A read error is possible here, since a much larger clone lies one base away. This sample includes further DNA sequences coding for the same CDR3. This chain links TRBV15 with TRBJ1-5, with D hard to call. The CDR3 extends over 12 amino acids. Looked up from germline, CDR1 is LNHNV and CDR2 is YYDKDF (reference sequence). CDR3 region: CATSRINQPQHF. The CDR3 DNA reads TGTGCCACCAGCAGAATCAATCAGCCCCAGCACTTT.

The chain carries TRBV28 and TRBJ1-1; tentatively, D is TRBD1 (6 bases). Trimming left V 5 bases short and J 5 bases short, with 12 bases between. The germline V gene encodes CDR1 MDHEN and CDR2 SYDVKM. This CDR3 is built from 13 residues. In DNA, the CDR3 is TGTGCCAGCAGTCAAGGGGGAGGGACTGAAGCTTTCTTT. Translated, it gives CASSQGGGTEAFF.

This chain connects TRBV28 to TRBJ1-5, with unresolved D. CDR3 length equals 16 residues. Per germline, CDR1 MDHEN and CDR2 SYDVKM. Trimming shortened V by 6 bases and J by 3 bases, and 18 bases separated the two germline ends. CDR3 bases: TGTGCCAGCAGCCCCTCGACCGGAAGCCACAATCAGCCCCAGCATTTT. The encoded protein is CASSPSTGSHNQPQHF.

This clone was seen only once. The chain carries TRBV11-2 and TRBJ2-5, with no clear D. The germline gives CDR1 SGHAT, CDR2 FQNNGV. There are 12 residues in the CDR3. The V end lost 5 bases, the J end lost 3 bases, and 7 bases lay between the germline ends. The CDR3 DNA is TGTGCCAGCAGCCCGGACGAAGAGACCCAGTACTTC. Translating gives CASSPDEETQYF. Full variable domain (remainder filled in from reference TRBV11-2 and TRBJ2-5): EAGVAQSPRYKIIEKRQSVAFWCNPISGHATLYWYQQILGQGPKLLIQFQNNGVVDDSQLPKDRFSAERLKGVDSTLKIQPAKLEDSAVYLCASSPDEETQYFGPGTRLLVL.

Comments on this clone: This specimen includes other DNA sequences encoding the same CDR3. This chain connects TRBV6-5 to TRBJ2-7; TRBD1 aligns across 9 bases. The CDR3 totals 15 residues. Germline V gene data show CDR1 as MNHEY and CDR2 as SVGAGI. Germline trimming cut 0 bases from V and 2 bases from J; bases unmatched to any gene: 2. Here the CDR3 reads CASSYSGTGTYEQYF. Written as DNA, the CDR3 is TGTGCCAGCAGTTACTCAGGGACAGGGACCTACGAGCAGTACTTC.

This clone turned up a few times. The chain combines TRBV7-2 with TRBJ2-1; TRBD1 matches at 11 bases. CDR1 and CDR2 from the germline V gene are SGHTA and FQGNSA. The CDR3 extends over 15 amino acids. V trimming: 6 bases; J trimming: 2 bases; junction bases outside the gene matches: 3. CDR3 DNA sequence: TGTGCCAGCAGTTGGGACAGGGGGACCTACAATGAGCAGTTCTTC. Its translation: CASSWDRGTYNEQFF.

This clone has just one count. The rearrangement links TRBV6-5 to TRBJ1-3, with D hard to call. V was pared by 7 bases and J by 4 bases, with 11 bases between. The CDR3 length is 13 residues. Germline V gene data show CDR1 as MNHEY and CDR2 as SVGAGI. CDR3 region: CASNSPGGNTIYF. The CDR3 DNA is TGTGCCAGCAATTCCCCGGGGGGAAACACCATATATTTT.

The chain couples TRBV15 to TRBJ1-2; 11 bases match TRBD1. Germline CDR1 LNHNV, CDR2 YYDKDF (reference sequence). Trimming at V came to 5 bases and at J to 8 bases, leaving 7 bases not matched to a gene. This CDR3 has 14 amino acids. The DNA of the CDR3 is TGTGCCACCAGCCTAGGACAGGGGGCGAAGGGCTACACCTTC. This translates into CATSLGQGAKGYTF. Full variable domain (rest looked up from reference TRBV15 and TRBJ1-2): DAMVIQNPRYQVTQFGKPVTLSCSQTLNHNVMYWYQQKSSQAPKLLFHYYDKDFNNEADTPDNFQSRRPNTSFCFLDIRSPGLGDTAMYLCATSLGQGAKGYTFGSGTRLTVV.

In DNA form, the CDR3 reads TGCGCCAGCAGCCAAGGCACCTCAGGGTGGGGGACTCAGGAGTACTTC. Encoded protein: CASSQGTSGWGTQEYF. This chain joins TRBV4-1 and TRBJ2-7; D possibly corresponds to TRBD2 (6 bases). Between the trimmed V and J ends, which lost 1 base and 11 bases, there was a span of 24 bases. The CDR3 loop spans 16 amino acids. The germline CDR1 and CDR2 sequences are MGHRA and YSYEKL.

A single count supports this clone. This chain connects TRBV18 to TRBJ2-6; 9 bases match TRBD1. Germline V gene lookup returns CDR1 KGHSH and CDR2 LQKENI. This CDR3 is 18 amino acids long. V gave up 2 bases and J gave up 1 base; unmatched junction bases: 6. DNA of the CDR3: TGTGCCAGCTCACCAGACAGGGGGGCCCCTTCTGGGGCCAACGTCCTGACTTTC. This codes for CASSPDRGAPSGANVLTF.

This clone was recorded a few times. The chain links TRBV6-1 to TRBJ2-1; tentative D call: TRBD2 (5 bases). CDR1 MNHNS and CDR2 SASEGT come from the germline V gene. The CDR3 totals 16 residues. V shed 4 bases and J shed 4 bases, with 17 bases lying between them. The CDR3 loop is CASSGALSERYNEQFF. In DNA, the CDR3 is TGTGCCAGCAGTGGGGCACTAAGCGAGCGGTACAATGAGCAGTTCTTC.

This clone showed up just once. The chain employs TRBV5-1 and TRBJ1-1, with TRBD1 identical over 7 bases. The V segment lost 0 bases and the J segment 4 bases; nucleotides outside the gene matches: 9. This CDR3 has 16 residues. CDR1 is SGHRS and CDR2 is YFSETQ in the germline V gene. The CDR3 region is CASSLVPGGGGTEAFF. Written as DNA, the CDR3 is TGCGCCAGCAGCTTGGTGCCAGGGGGTGGTGGCACTGAAGCTTTCTTT.

The chain couples TRBV28 to TRBJ2-1; D gene unclear. Trimming shortened V by 7 bases and J by 8 bases, and 9 bases separated the two germline ends. The CDR3 is 11 amino acids. CDR1 and CDR2 (germline): MDHEN, SYDVKM. CDR3 bases: TGTGCCAGCAACGGTGGAGATGAGCAGTTCTTC. This sequence encodes CASNGGDEQFF.

The rearrangement joins TRBV29-1 to TRBJ1-2; TRBD1 might be the D (5 bases). Germline V lookup: CDR1 SQVTM, CDR2 ANQGSEA. Trimming took off 4 bases at V and 4 bases at J, with 16 bases between the two ends. This CDR3 region has 14 residues. The CDR3 region is CSVASRVGAYGYTF. In DNA form, the CDR3 reads TGCAGCGTTGCATCCAGGGTGGGTGCCTATGGCTACACCTTC.

In this sample, this clone turned up a few times. The chain couples TRBV19 to TRBJ2-7, with D tentatively TRBD2 (6 bases). CDR3 length equals 16 residues. Trimming cost V 11 bases and J 0 bases, with 23 bases left between them. Germline loops: CDR1 LNHDA, CDR2 SQIVND (reference sequence). The CDR3 DNA reads as TGTGCCCAAAGCGGGTCGGGCCGAACCTCCTCCTACGAGCAGTACTTC. As protein: CAQSGSGRTSSYEQYF.

The chain combines TRBV4-2 with TRBJ2-5, with D possibly matching TRBD2 (5 bases). V lost 1 base and J 1 base, leaving 16 bases between the germline ends. Germline CDR1 LGHNA, CDR2 YNFKEQ. The CDR3 contains 17 residues. The CDR3 reads CASSQGPAAATQETQYF. CDR3 coding DNA: TGTGCCAGCAGCCAAGGGCCGGCAGCGGCTACCCAAGAGACCCAGTACTTC.